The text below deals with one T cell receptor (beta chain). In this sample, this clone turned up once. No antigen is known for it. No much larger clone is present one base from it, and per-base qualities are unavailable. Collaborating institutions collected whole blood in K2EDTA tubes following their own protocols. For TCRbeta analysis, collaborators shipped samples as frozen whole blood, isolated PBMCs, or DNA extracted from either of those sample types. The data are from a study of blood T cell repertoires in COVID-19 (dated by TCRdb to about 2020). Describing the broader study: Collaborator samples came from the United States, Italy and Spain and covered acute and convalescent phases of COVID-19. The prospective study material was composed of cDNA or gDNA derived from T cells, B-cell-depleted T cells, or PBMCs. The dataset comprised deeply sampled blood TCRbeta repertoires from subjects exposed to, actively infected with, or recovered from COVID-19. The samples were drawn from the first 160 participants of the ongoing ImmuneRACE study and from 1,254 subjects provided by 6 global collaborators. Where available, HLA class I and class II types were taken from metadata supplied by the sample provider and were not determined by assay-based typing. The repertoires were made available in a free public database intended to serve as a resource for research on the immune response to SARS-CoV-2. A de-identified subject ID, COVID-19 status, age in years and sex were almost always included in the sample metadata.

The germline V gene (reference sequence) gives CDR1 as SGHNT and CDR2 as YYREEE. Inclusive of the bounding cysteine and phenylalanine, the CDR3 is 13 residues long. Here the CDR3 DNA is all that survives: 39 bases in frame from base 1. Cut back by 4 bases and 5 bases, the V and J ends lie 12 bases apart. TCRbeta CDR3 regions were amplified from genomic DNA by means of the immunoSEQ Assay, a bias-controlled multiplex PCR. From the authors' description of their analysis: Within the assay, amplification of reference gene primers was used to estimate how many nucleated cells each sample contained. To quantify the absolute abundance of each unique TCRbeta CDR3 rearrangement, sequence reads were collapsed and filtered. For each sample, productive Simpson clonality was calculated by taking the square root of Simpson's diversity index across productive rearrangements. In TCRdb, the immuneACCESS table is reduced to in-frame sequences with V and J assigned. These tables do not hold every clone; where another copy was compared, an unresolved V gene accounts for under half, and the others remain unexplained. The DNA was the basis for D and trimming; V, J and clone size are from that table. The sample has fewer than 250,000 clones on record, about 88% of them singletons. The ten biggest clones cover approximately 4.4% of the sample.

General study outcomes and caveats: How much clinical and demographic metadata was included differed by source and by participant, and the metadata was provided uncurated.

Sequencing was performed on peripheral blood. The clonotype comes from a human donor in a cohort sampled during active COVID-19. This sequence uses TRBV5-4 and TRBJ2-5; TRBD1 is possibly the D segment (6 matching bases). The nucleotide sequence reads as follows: TGTGCCAGCAGCCTTGGGACACCCGAGACCCAGTACTTC. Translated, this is CASSLGTPETQYF. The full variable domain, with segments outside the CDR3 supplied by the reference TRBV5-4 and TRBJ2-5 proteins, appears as ETGVTQSPTHLIKTRGQQVTLRCSSQSGHNTVSWYQQALGQGPQFIFQYYREEENGRGNFPPRFSGLQFPNYSSELNVNALELDDSALYLCASSLGTPETQYFGPGTRLLVL.